A single sample is the source of the 22 T cell receptor beta chains below, sequenced in a study of molecular identifiers for immune sequencing clone quantification. TCRdb re-called the PCR reads through MiXCR, storing one row per CDR3 protein. The top ten hold roughly 1% of the sample, which has some 35,000 distinct CDR3 sequences, about 20% seen once. The material sequenced was naive CD8+ T cells from blood, with Jurkat cell RNA spiked in. Specified subset: FACS-sorted CD8+CD4-CCR7+CD45RA+ naive T cells. The receptors come from a human donor in good health. Some libraries in this study had Jurkat cell RNA spiked in.

A note on this clonotype: Possible read error: a much larger clone is one base away. J is TRBJ2-2 and V is TRBV19; TRBD2 might be the D (5 bases). Trimming removed 9 bases at V and 6 bases at J, with 17 bases between. Per the germline V gene, CDR1 is LNHDA and CDR2 is SQIVND (reference sequence). The CDR3 sequence is 14 residues long. The CDR3 coding sequence is TGTGCCAGCCGGAACGGGGATTGGTCCGGGGAGCTGTTTTTT. It translates to CASRNGDWSGELFF.

This clonotype was detected a few times. The chain is built from TRBV7-9 and TRBJ2-1; TRBD2 matches 8 bases. V lost 6 bases and J lost 8; bases outside the gene matches: 12. CDR1 and CDR2 from the germline V gene are SEHNR and FQNEAQ (reference sequence). The CDR3 is 15 amino acids. The DNA for the CDR3 is TGTGCCAGCAGTCCGTTGACTAGCGAGTTCCATGAGCAGTTCTTC. Translated: CASSPLTSEFHEQFF.

In its sample, this clonotype was seen a few times. Germline and junction disagree at one end, which may indicate a read error. The chain combines TRBV20-1 with TRBJ2-2; D unresolved. Per the germline V gene, CDR1 is DFQATT and CDR2 is SNEGSKA (reference sequence). This CDR3 contains 13 residues. CDR3 region: CSAKAPNAGELFF. The CDR3 bases are TGCAGTGCTAAAGCGCCGAACGCCGGGGAGCTGTTTTTT.

In its sample, this clonotype was seen a few times. This rearrangement joins TRBV19 to TRBJ1-1; the D is unclear. CDR3 length: 13 amino acids. V dropped 7 bases and J dropped 6 bases, with 15 bases sitting between them. Per the germline V gene, CDR1 is LNHDA and CDR2 is SQIVND (reference sequence). CDR3 amino acids: CASNFLGAPEAFF. The DNA for the CDR3 is TGTGCCAGTAACTTCCTGGGTGCCCCTGAAGCTTTCTTT.

The table lists this clonotype with a few counts. The chain employs TRBV9 and TRBJ1-1; D is undetermined. Trimming pared 6 bases from V and 8 bases from J, leaving 17 bases between. The germline gives CDR1 SGDLS, CDR2 YYNGEE. There are 13 residues in the CDR3. CDR3 loop: CASNQGLNEEAFF. The CDR3 DNA reads as TGTGCCAGCAACCAAGGACTCAACGAGGAAGCTTTCTTT.

This clonotype was seen repeatedly, ten times or more. The chain joins TRBV28 to TRBJ2-1; 11 bases align to TRBD2. The CDR3 sequence is 14 residues long. The trim removed 7 bases at V and 10 bases at J, leaving 9 bases unmatched. Germline values: CDR1 MDHEN, CDR2 SYDVKM. This CDR3 is CASKTPLAGEEQFF. CDR3 nucleotide sequence: TGTGCCAGCAAAACGCCACTAGCGGGAGAGGAGCAGTTCTTC.

This clonotype was seen many times. The chain has TRBV7-9 and TRBJ2-3; D is ambiguous. V was pared by 3 bases and J by 6 bases, with 7 bases between. This CDR3 spans 12 amino acids. Germline lookup yields CDR1 SEHNR and CDR2 FQNEAQ (reference sequence). CDR3 DNA sequence: TGTGCCAGCAGCTTTGGGTCCGATACGCAGTATTTT. This sequence encodes CASSFGSDTQYF.

The V gene is TRBV4-3, the J gene TRBJ2-7; maybe TRBD1 (5 bases). V dropped 2 bases and J dropped 7 bases, with 18 bases sitting between them. The CDR3 consists of 15 residues. Germline V lookup: CDR1 LGHNA, CDR2 YSLEER. DNA of the CDR3: TGCGCCAGCAGCCAACTACGACAGACGCCTTCGGAGCAGTACTTC. Protein product: CASSQLRQTPSEQYF.

A remark on this clonotype: Germline is not matched at one junction end, which may reflect a read error. This chain joins TRBV12-3 or TRBV12-4 and TRBJ1-2; 7 nucleotides line up with TRBD1. This CDR3 spans 15 amino acids. The CDR3: CAGRTGTDIGYGYTF. For the CDR3, the DNA is TGTGCCGGCAGGACCGGGACAGATATTGGGTATGGCTACACCTTC.

Concerning this clonotype itself: This may arise from a read error, as a much more abundant clone is one base away. This chain links TRBV6-2 or TRBV6-3 with TRBJ2-3; 12 positions match TRBD1. This CDR3 comprises 16 residues. Germline CDR1 is MNHEY and CDR2 is SVGEGT. CDR3 nucleotide sequence: TGTGCCCGCAGTTACCGGGACAGGGGGCGAGGAGATACGCAGTATTTT. Translating gives CARSYRDRGRGDTQYF.

This clonotype was counted at least ten times. V and J are TRBV7-6 and TRBJ1-1; D perhaps matches TRBD1 (5 bases). Trimming pared 1 base from V and 1 base from J, leaving 13 bases between. This CDR3 has 16 residues. Germline CDR1 SGHVS, CDR2 FNYEAQ. In DNA form, the CDR3 reads TGTGCCAGCAGCTTAGGATCAGGGCTCCCGAACACTGAAGCTTTCTTT. Translation gives CASSLGSGLPNTEAFF.

The sample holds many counts of this clonotype. The chain uses TRBV9 and TRBJ1-1, with 10 positions matching TRBD1. The germline CDR1 and CDR2 sequences are SGDLS and YYNGEE. With V trimmed by 0 bases and J by 5 bases, 13 bases remained unmatched. The CDR3 consists of 18 residues. CDR3 sequence reads: CASSVATGQGMAPTEAFF. The CDR3 coding sequence is TGTGCCAGCAGCGTAGCTACGGGACAGGGGATGGCCCCGACTGAAGCTTTCTTT.

Judged by abundance, this clonotype is medium-sized (0.01 to 0.1%). The chain has TRBV25-1 and TRBJ2-7; TRBD1 agrees at 8 bases. There are 14 residues in the CDR3. The trim removed 6 bases at V and 2 bases at J, leaving 6 bases unmatched. From germline, CDR1 is MGHDK and CDR2 SYGVNS. CDR3 region: CASSDPGQAYEQYF. The DNA for the CDR3 is TGTGCCAGCAGCGACCCGGGACAGGCCTACGAGCAGTACTTC.

Notes on this clonotype: A much larger clone differs from this one at a single base, so this may be a read error. The chain carries TRBV5-6 and TRBJ1-1, with TRBD1 matching over 8 bases. Germline-derived CDR1 and CDR2 are SGHDT and YYEEEE. The CDR3 is 14 residues long. The V segment lost 2 bases and the J segment 7 bases; nucleotides outside the gene matches: 7. The CDR3 sequence is CASSLGTGGYEAFF. The CDR3 region has the DNA TGTGCCAGCAGCTTAGGGACAGGCGGATATGAAGCTTTCTTT.

This clonotype was recorded at least ten times. This chain joins TRBV19 and TRBJ2-7; 8 bases fit TRBD1. This CDR3 comprises 15 residues. Germline CDR1 and CDR2: LNHDA and SQIVND (reference sequence). Trimming removed 3 bases from V and 2 bases from J; junction bases left unmatched: 6. CDR3 DNA: TGTGCCAGTAGTATTGCAGGGGGCGGTCCCTACGAGCAGTACTTC. This codes for CASSIAGGGPYEQYF.

Note on this clonotype: This could be a read error, since a much larger clone is one nucleotide away. This CDR3 is CASSWAFSYGQYF. For the CDR3, the DNA is TGTGCCAGCAGCTGGGCCTTCTCCTACGGGCAGTACTTC. V gene TRBV11-2 combines with J gene TRBJ2-7; D gene unclear. The CDR3 contains 13 residues. Looked up from germline, CDR1 is SGHAT and CDR2 is FQNNGV.

This clonotype was seen ten or more times. V gene TRBV29-1 combines with J gene TRBJ1-2; TRBD1 aligns across 7 bases. Unmatched junction bases numbered 2, after V lost 7 bases and J lost 3 bases. The germline CDR1 and CDR2 sequences are SQVTM and ANQGSEA. This CDR3 spans 11 amino acids. The CDR3 sequence: CSATGDYGYTF. CDR3 DNA: TGCAGCGCTACAGGGGACTATGGCTACACCTTC.

This clonotype was found many times. This chain links TRBV5-4 with TRBJ2-7, with 8 bases lining up with TRBD1. The CDR3 sequence is 15 residues long. V gave up 4 bases and J gave up 1 base; unmatched junction bases: 7. Germline assignment: CDR1 SGHNT and CDR2 YYREEE (reference sequence). The CDR3 here is CASSLGQGRSYEQYF. For the CDR3, the DNA is TGTGCCAGCAGCCTCGGACAGGGAAGGTCCTACGAGCAGTACTTC.

This clonotype was found a few times. The chain links TRBV12-3 or TRBV12-4 to TRBJ2-7; the D is unclear. CDR3 size: 11 residues. The V gene lost 5 bases and the J gene lost 7 bases, with 9 bases spanning the gap. In DNA form, the CDR3 reads TGTGCCAGCAGTCCCGCCGGTGAGCAGTACTTC. This translates into CASSPAGEQYF.

This clonotype showed up just once. A much larger clonotype is one base distant, so this may be a read error. The V call is TRBV7-2, the J call TRBJ2-5; 8 nucleotides align to TRBD2. Per germline, CDR1 SGHTA and CDR2 FQGNSA. This CDR3 has 19 residues. CDR3 coding DNA: TGTGCCGGCAGCTTAGACCCCCTAGCCGGGGGGGGTATCGAAGAGACCCAGTACTTC. This codes for CAGSLDPLAGGGIEETQYF.

This sequence joins TRBV28 and TRBJ2-2; tentative D call: TRBD1 (5 bases). This CDR3 is 15 amino acids long. Germline assignment: CDR1 MDHEN and CDR2 SYDVKM. Trimming shortened V by 2 bases and J by 4 bases, and 11 bases separated the two germline ends. The CDR3 coding sequence is TGTGCCAGCAGTTTAGGGGCTTTAACCACCGGGGAGCTGTTTTTT. This gives the protein CASSLGALTTGELFF. Complete variable domain (other parts from reference TRBV28 and TRBJ2-2): DVKVTQSSRYLVKRTGEKVFLECVQDMDHENMFWYRQDPGLGLRLIYFSYDVKMKEKGDIPEGYSVSREKKERFSLILESASTNQTSMYLCASSLGALTTGELFFGEGSRLTVL.

There are many counts of this clonotype. CDR3 nucleotide sequence: TGTGCCAGCAGTGATACGGCGGGAGCCTACAATGAGCAGTTCTTC. It is translated as CASSDTAGAYNEQFF. The chain couples TRBV2 to TRBJ2-1; 7 nucleotides match TRBD2. Germline V gives CDR1 SNHLY, CDR2 FYNNEI. V shed 3 bases and J 2 bases; nucleotides not matched to a gene: 4. The CDR3 spans 15 residues.